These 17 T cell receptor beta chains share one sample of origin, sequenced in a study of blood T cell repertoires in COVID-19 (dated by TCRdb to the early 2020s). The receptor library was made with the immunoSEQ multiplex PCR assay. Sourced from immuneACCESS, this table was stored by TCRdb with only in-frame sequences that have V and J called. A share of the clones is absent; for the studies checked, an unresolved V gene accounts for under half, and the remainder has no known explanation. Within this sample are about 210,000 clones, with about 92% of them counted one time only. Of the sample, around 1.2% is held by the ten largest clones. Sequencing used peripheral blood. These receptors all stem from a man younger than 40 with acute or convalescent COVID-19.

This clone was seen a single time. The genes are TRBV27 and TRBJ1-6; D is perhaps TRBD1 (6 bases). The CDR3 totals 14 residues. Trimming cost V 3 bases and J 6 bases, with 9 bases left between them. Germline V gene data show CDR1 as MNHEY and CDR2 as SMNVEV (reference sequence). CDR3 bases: TGTGCCAGCAGTTTTAGGACAGTTAATTCACCCCTCCACTTT. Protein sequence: CASSFRTVNSPLHF.

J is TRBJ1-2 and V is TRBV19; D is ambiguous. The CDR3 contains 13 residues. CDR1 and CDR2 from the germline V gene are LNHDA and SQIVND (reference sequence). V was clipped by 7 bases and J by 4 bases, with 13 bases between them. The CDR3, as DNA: TGTGCCAGTAAAGGTGGGCCGATCTATGGCTACACCTTC. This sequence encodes CASKGGPIYGYTF.

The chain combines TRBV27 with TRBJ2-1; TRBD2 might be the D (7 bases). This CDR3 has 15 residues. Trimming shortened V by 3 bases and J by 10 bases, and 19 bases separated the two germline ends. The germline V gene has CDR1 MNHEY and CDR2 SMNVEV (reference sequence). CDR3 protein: CASSFSAGAPKEQFF. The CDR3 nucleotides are TGTGCCAGCAGTTTTTCTGCGGGGGCCCCCAAGGAGCAGTTCTTC.

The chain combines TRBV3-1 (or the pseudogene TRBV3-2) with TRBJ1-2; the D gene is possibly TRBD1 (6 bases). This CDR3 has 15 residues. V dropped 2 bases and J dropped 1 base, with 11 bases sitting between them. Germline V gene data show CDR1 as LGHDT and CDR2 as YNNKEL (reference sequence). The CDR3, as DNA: TGTGCCAGCAGCCAACCCCACAGGGATAACTATGGCTACACCTTC. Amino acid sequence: CASSQPHRDNYGYTF.

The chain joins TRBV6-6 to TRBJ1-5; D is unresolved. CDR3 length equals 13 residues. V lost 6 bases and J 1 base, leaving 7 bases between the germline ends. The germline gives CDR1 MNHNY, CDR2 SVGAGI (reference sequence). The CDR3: CASRSESNQPQHF. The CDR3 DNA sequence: TGTGCCAGCAGGTCGGAGAGCAATCAGCCCCAGCATTTT.

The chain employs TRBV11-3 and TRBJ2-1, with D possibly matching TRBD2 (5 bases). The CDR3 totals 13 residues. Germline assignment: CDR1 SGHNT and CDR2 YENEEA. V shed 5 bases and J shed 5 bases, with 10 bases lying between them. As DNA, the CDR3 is TGTGCCAGCAGCGACGGGGAAAACAATGAGCAGTTCTTC. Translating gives CASSDGENNEQFF.

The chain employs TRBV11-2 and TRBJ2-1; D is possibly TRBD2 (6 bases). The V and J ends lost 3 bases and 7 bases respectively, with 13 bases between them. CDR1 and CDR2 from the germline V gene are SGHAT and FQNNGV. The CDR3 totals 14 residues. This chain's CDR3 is CASSLTSIVNEQFF. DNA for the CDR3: TGTGCCAGCAGCTTGACTAGTATAGTGAATGAGCAGTTCTTC.

CDR3 in amino acids: CASSVRAGQFTGELFF. The CDR3 DNA follows: TGTGCCAGTAGTGTTAGAGCGGGCCAATTCACCGGGGAGCTGTTTTTT. The chain recombines TRBV19 with TRBJ2-2; D is perhaps TRBD2 (6 bases). Trimming stripped 5 bases from V and 4 bases from J, with 17 bases between. In germline, CDR1 is LNHDA, CDR2 SQIVND (reference sequence). This CDR3 is built from 16 residues.

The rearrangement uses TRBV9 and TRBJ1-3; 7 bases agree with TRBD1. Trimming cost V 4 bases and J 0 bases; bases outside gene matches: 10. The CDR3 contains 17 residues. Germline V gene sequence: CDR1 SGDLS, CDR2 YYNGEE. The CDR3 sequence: CASSPRTGFSSGNTIYF. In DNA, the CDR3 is TGTGCCAGCAGCCCCCGGACAGGATTCAGCTCTGGAAACACCATATATTTT.

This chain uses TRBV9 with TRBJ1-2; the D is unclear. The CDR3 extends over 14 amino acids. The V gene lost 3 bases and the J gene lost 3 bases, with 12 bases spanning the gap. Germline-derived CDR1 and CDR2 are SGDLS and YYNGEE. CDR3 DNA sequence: TGTGCCAGCAGCGAGAGGGCAGTGGACTATGGCTACACCTTC. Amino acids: CASSERAVDYGYTF. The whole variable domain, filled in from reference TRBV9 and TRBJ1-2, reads DSGVTQTPKHLITATGQRVTLRCSPRSGDLSVYWYQQSLDQGLQFLIQYYNGEERAKGNILERFSAQQFPDLHSELNLSSLELGDSALYFCASSERAVDYGYTFGSGTRLTVV.

The DNA of the CDR3 is TGTGCCATCAGTGAAAGGGGGCAGACCCAGTACTTC. This codes for CAISERGQTQYF. The rearrangement links TRBV10-3 to TRBJ2-5; the match to TRBD1 covers 7 bases. With 3 bases clipped from V and 6 bases from J, the junction kept 1 base outside the gene matches. CDR1 is ENHRY, CDR2 SYGVKD, per germline. The CDR3 totals 12 residues.

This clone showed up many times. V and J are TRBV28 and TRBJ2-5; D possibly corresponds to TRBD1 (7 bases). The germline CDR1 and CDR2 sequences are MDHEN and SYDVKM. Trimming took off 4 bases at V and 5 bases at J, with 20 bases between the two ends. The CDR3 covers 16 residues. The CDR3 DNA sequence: TGTGCCAGCAGTTCCAGGTTGGGGGCAGGGGGGGAGACCCAGTACTTC. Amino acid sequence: CASSSRLGAGGETQYF.

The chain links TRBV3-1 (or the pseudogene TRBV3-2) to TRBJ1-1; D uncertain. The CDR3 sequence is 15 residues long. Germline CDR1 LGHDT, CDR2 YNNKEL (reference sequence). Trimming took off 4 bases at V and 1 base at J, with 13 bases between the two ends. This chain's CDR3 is CASSLYDRENTEAFF. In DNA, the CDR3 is TGTGCCAGCAGCCTCTATGATCGGGAGAACACTGAAGCTTTCTTT.

CDR3 loop: CASSLIEQYF. The CDR3 region has the DNA TGTGCCAGCAGTTTAATAGAGCAGTACTTC. The J gene is TRBJ2-7, the V gene TRBV27; unclear D gene. Germline V gene data show CDR1 as MNHEY and CDR2 as SMNVEV (reference sequence). This CDR3 region has 10 residues. The V and J ends lost 2 bases and 7 bases respectively, with 3 bases between them.

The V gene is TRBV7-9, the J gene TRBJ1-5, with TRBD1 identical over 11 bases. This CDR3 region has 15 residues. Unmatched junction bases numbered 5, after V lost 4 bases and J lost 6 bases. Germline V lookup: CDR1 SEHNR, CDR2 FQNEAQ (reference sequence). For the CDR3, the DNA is TGTGCCAGCAGCTCAGGACAGGGGGCGAGTCAGCCCCAGCATTTT. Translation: CASSSGQGASQPQHF. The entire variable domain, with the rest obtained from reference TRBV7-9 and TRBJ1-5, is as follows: DTGVSQNPRHKITKRGQNVTFRCDPISEHNRLYWYRQTLGQGPEFLTYFQNEAQLEKSRLLSDRFSAERPKGSFSTLEIQRTEQGDSAMYLCASSSGQGASQPQHFGDGTRLSIL.

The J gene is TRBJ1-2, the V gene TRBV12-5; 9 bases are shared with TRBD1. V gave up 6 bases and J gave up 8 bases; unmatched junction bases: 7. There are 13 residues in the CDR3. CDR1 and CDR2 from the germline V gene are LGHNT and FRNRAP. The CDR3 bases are TGTGCTAGTGGGCTCGGGACAGGGCTCGGCTACACCTTC. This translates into CASGLGTGLGYTF. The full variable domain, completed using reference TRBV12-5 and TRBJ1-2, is DARVTQTPRHKVTEMGQEVTMRCQPILGHNTVFWYRQTMMQGLELLAYFRNRAPLDDSGMPKDRFSAEMPDATLATLKIQPSEPRDSAVYFCASGLGTGLGYTFGSGTRLTVV.

Here the CDR3 reads CATSRAPGRGMDTEAFF. The CDR3 DNA is TGTGCCACCAGCAGAGCCCCTGGCAGGGGCATGGACACTGAAGCTTTCTTT. The chain couples TRBV15 to TRBJ1-1, with a possible D match to TRBD1 (6 bases). Germline V gene data show CDR1 as LNHNV and CDR2 as YYDKDF (reference sequence). Trimming stripped 1 base from V and 3 bases from J, with 18 bases between. The CDR3 extends over 17 amino acids.